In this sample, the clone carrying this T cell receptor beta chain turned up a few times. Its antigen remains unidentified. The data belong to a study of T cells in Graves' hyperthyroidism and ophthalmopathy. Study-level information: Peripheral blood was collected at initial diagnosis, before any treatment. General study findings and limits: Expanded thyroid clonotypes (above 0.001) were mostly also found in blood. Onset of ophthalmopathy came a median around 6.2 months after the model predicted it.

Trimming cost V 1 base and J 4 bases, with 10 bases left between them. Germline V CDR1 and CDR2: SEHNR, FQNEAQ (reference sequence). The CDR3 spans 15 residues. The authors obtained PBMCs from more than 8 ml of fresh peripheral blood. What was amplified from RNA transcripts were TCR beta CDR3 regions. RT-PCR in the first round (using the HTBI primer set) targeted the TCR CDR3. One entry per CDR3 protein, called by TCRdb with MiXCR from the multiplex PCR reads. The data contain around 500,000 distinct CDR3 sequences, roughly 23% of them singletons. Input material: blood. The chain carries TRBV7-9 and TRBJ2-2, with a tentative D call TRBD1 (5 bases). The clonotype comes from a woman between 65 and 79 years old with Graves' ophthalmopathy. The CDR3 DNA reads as TGTGCCAGCAGCTTAGAGGCAGGGCTCACCGGGGAGCTGTTTTTT. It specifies CASSLEAGLTGELFF. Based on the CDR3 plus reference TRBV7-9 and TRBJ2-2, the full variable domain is DTGVSQNPRHKITKRGQNVTFRCDPISEHNRLYWYRQTLGQGPEFLTYFQNEAQLEKSRLLSDRFSAERPKGSFSTLEIQRTEQGDSAMYLCASSLEAGLTGELFFGEGSRLTVL.